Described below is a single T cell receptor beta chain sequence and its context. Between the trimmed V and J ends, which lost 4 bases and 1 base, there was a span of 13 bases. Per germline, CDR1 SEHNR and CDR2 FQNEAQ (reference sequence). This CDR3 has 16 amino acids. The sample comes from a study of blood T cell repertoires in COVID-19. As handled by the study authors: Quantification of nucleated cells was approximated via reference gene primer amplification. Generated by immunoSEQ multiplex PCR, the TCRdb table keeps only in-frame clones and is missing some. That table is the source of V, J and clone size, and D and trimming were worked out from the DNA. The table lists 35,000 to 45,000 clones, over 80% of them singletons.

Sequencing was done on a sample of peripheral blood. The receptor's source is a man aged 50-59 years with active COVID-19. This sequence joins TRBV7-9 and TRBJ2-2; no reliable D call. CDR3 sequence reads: CASSYGGVRNTGELFF. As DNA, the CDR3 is TGTGCCAGCAGCTACGGCGGAGTGCGGAACACCGGGGAGCTGTTTTTT.